The 5 T cell receptor beta chains below all came from one sample that was sequenced in a study of blood T cell repertoires in COVID-19. Measured with immunoSEQ multiplex PCR; TCRdb has only the in-frame clones, and not every one. The sample yields around 190,000 clones, around 79% seen once. Material for sequencing was peripheral blood. All receptors come from a woman in her thirties or forties with COVID-19, enrolled during active disease.

The V gene is TRBV10-3, the J gene TRBJ1-3, with 7 nucleotides matching TRBD1. Trimming took 6 bases from V and 0 from J; bases not matched to a gene: 8. Germline assignment: CDR1 ENHRY and CDR2 SYGVKD. The CDR3 runs 16 residues. The CDR3 coding sequence is TGTGCCATCAGGGGGACAGAAGGAGCCTCTGGAAACACCATATATTTT. Translating it yields CAIRGTEGASGNTIYF.

The chain combines TRBV30 with TRBJ1-6, with 7 bases that match TRBD1. Germline V gene sequence: CDR1 GTSNPN, CDR2 SVGIG (reference sequence). The V gene end was trimmed by 0 bases and the J gene end by 3 bases; junction bases not matched to a gene: 11. The CDR3 spans 18 residues. The CDR3 coding sequence is TGTGCCTGGAGTGTCGGCTTGAGGGGGCGCAACTATAATTCACCCCTCCACTTT. Amino acids: CAWSVGLRGRNYNSPLHF.

This sequence joins TRBV6-5 and TRBJ2-7, with D unresolved. This CDR3 comprises 11 residues. Germline V CDR1 and CDR2: MNHEY, SVGAGI. Trimming left V 10 bases short and J 3 bases short, with 10 bases between. CDR3 sequence reads: CATTHNYEQYF. CDR3 nucleotide sequence: TGTGCCACCACACACAACTACGAGCAGTACTTC.

The chain carries TRBV9 and TRBJ2-4, with 9 bases lining up with TRBD2. V lost 2 bases, J lost 4 bases, and 10 bases stayed unmatched. The CDR3 is 17 amino acids. Germline V gene data show CDR1 as SGDLS and CDR2 as YYNGEE. The CDR3 spells CASSVRAGGGGKNIQYF. The CDR3 DNA sequence: TGTGCCAGCAGCGTCAGAGCGGGGGGAGGAGGGAAAAACATTCAGTACTTC.

This clone was counted a single time. The chain links TRBV10-3 to TRBJ2-3; TRBD2 matches 15 bases. With V trimmed by 9 bases and J by 4 bases, 2 bases remained unmatched. The germline V gene encodes CDR1 ENHRY and CDR2 SYGVKD. This CDR3 has 14 amino acids. The CDR3 sequence: CAMRTSGGADTQYF. DNA for the CDR3: TGTGCCATGAGGACTAGCGGGGGGGCAGATACGCAGTATTTT.